What follows is one T cell receptor (beta chain) and its context. Profiling relied on immunoSEQ multiplex PCR, and the TCRdb table lists in-frame clones only, not all of them. The sample carries roughly 100,000 clones, 70% to 90% recorded once. The data originate from a study of blood T cell repertoires in COVID-19. Looking at the study overall: Donors in the United States, Italy and Spain gave samples during acute or convalescent COVID-19.

Trimming pared 6 bases from V and 4 bases from J, leaving 13 bases between. CDR3 length: 14 residues. Germline V gives CDR1 MDHEN, CDR2 SYDVKM. The J gene is TRBJ2-1, the V gene TRBV28; no firm D call. The material sequenced was peripheral blood. The clonotype was recovered from a man in his forties or fifties with active or convalescent COVID-19. Here the CDR3 reads CASRSTNTYNEQFF. DNA of the CDR3: TGTGCCAGCAGGTCCACTAATACATACAATGAGCAGTTCTTC.